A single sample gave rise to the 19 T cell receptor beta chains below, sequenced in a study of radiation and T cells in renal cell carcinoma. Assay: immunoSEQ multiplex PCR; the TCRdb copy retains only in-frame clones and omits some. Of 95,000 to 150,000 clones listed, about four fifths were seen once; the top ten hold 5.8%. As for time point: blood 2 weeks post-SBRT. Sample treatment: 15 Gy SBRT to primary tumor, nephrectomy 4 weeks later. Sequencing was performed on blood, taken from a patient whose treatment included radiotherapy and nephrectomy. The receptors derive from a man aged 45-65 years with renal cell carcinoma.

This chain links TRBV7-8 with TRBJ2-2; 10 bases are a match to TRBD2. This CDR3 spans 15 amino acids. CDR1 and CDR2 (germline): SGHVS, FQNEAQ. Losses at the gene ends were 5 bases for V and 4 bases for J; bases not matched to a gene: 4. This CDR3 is CASSILAGITGELFF. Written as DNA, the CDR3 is TGTGCCAGCAGCATACTAGCGGGGATCACCGGGGAGCTGTTTTTT.

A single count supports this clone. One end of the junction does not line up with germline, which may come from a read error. CDR3 in amino acids: CASSSSDGSSYNEQFF. The CDR3 DNA sequence: TGTGCTAGCAGCTCCTCGGACGGGAGCTCCTACAATGAGCAGTTCTTC. The chain joins TRBV7-7 to TRBJ2-1, with D perhaps TRBD2 (6 bases). Germline CDR1 reads SSHAT; CDR2 reads FNYEAQ (reference sequence). This CDR3 has 16 residues.

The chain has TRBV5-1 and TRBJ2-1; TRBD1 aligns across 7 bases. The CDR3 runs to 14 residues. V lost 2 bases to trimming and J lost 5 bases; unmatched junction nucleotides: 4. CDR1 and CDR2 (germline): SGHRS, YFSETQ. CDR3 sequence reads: CASSLQGWDNEQFF. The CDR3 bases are TGCGCCAGCAGCTTACAGGGGTGGGACAATGAGCAGTTCTTC.

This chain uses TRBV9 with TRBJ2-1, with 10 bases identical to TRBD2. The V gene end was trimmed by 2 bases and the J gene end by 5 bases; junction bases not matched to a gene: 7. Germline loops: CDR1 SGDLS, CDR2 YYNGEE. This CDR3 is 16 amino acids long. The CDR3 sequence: CASSVSGGAINNEQFF. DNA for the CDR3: TGTGCCAGCAGCGTGAGCGGGGGGGCCATCAACAATGAGCAGTTCTTC.

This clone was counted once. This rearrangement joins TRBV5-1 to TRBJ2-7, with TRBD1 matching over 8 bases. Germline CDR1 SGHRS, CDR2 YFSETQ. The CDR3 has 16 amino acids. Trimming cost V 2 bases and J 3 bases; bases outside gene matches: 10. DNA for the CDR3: TGCGCCAGCAGCTTTTCTGCCGGGACAGGACTCTACGAGCAGTACTTC. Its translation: CASSFSAGTGLYEQYF.

CDR3 residues: CASSPGTNQETQYF. Written as DNA, the CDR3 is TGCGCCAGCAGCCCTGGGACTAACCAAGAGACCCAGTACTTC. V gene TRBV5-1 combines with J gene TRBJ2-5; 7 bases agree with TRBD2. Trimming at V came to 4 bases and at J to 0 bases, leaving 3 bases not matched to a gene. The length of the CDR3 is 14 residues. Per the germline V gene, CDR1 is SGHRS and CDR2 is YFSETQ.

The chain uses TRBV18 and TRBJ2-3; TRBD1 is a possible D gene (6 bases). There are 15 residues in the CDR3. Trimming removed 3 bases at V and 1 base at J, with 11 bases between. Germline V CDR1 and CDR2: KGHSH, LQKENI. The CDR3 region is CASSPVGGGTDTQYF. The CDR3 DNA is TGTGCCAGCTCACCGGTAGGGGGTGGCACAGATACGCAGTATTTT.

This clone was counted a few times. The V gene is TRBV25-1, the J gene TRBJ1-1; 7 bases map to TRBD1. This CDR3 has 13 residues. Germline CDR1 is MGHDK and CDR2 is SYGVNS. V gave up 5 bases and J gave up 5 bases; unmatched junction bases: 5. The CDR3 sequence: CASSSSRGTEAFF. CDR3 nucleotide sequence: TGTGCCAGCAGTTCATCCAGGGGGACTGAAGCTTTCTTT.

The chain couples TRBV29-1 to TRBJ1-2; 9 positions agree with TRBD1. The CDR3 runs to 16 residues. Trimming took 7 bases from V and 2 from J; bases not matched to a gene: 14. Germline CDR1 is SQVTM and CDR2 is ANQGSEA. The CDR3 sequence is CSAASLPGQGNYGYTF. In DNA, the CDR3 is TGCAGCGCTGCCTCTCTCCCGGGACAGGGAAACTATGGCTACACCTTC.

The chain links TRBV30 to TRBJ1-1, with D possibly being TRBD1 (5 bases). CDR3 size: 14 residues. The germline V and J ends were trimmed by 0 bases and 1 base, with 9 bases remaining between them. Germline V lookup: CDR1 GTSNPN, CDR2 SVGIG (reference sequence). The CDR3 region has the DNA TGTGCCTGGAGTGTAGGGCAGGGGAACACTGAAGCTTTCTTT. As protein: CAWSVGQGNTEAFF.

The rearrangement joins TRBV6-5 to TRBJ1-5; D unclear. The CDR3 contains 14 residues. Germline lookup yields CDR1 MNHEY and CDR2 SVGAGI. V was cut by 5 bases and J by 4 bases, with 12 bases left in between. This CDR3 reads CASSPPGINQPQHF. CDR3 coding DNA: TGTGCCAGCAGTCCGCCGGGGATTAATCAGCCCCAGCATTTT.

CDR3 sequence: CASSLSRGAYGYTF. For the CDR3, the DNA is TGTGCCAGCAGTTTATCGAGGGGCGCCTATGGCTACACCTTC. This chain joins TRBV27 and TRBJ1-2, with D maybe TRBD1 (5 bases). The V gene lost 0 bases and the J gene lost 4 bases, with 9 bases spanning the gap. The germline gives CDR1 MNHEY, CDR2 SMNVEV (reference sequence). The CDR3 is made up of 14 amino acids.

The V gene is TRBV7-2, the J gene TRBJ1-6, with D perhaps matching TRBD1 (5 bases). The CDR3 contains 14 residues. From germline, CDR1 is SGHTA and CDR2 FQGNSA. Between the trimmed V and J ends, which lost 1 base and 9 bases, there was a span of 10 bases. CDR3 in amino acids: CASSLEGTGSPLHF. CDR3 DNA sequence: TGTGCCAGCAGCTTAGAGGGGACCGGTTCACCCCTCCACTTT. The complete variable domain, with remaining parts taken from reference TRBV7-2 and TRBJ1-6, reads GAGVSQSPSNKVTEKGKDVELRCDPISGHTALYWYRQSLGQGLEFLIYFQGNSAPDKSGLPSDRFSAERTGGSVSTLTIQRTQQEDSAVYLCASSLEGTGSPLHFGNGTRLTVT.

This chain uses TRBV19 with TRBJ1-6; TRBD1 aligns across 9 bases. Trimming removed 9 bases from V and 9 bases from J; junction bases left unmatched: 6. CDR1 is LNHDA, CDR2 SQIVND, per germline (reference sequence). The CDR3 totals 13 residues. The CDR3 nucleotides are TGTGCCAGCAAACAGGGGGCAGGTTCACCCCTCCACTTT. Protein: CASKQGAGSPLHF.

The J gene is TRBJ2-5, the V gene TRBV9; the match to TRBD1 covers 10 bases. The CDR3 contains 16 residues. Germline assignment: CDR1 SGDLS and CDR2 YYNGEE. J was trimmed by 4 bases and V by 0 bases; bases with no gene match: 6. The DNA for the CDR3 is TGTGCCAGCAGCGTAGGGGTTGGGACAGGGGCAGAGACCCAGTACTTC. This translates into CASSVGVGTGAETQYF.

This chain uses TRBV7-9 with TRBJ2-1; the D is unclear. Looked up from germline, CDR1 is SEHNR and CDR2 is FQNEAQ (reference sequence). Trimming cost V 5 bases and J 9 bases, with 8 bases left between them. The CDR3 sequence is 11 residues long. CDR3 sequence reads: CASSLRPEQFF. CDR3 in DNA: TGTGCCAGCAGCCTCCGTCCTGAGCAGTTCTTC.

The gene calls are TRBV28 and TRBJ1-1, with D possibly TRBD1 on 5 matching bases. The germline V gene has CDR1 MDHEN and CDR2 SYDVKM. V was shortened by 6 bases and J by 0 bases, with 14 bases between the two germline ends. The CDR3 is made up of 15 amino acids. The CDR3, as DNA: TGTGCCAGCAGCTCCTTGGCAGGGATGAACACTGAAGCTTTCTTT. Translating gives CASSSLAGMNTEAFF.

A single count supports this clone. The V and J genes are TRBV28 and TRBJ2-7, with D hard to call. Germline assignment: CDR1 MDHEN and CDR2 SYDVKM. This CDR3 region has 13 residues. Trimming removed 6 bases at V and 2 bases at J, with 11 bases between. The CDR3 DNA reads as TGTGCCAGCAGGGGGTTTCAACCCTACGAGCAGTACTTC. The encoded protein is CASRGFQPYEQYF.

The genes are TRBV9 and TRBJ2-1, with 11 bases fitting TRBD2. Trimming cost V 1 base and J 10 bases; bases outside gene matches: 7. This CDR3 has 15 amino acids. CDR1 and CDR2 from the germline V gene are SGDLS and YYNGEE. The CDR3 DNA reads TGTGCCAGCAGCGTAACCGGGACTAGCGGTCCCGAGCAGTTCTTC. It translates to CASSVTGTSGPEQFF.